This T cell receptor (beta chain) was identified during a study of human thymus T cells. The CDR3 consists of 18 residues. After removal of 3 bases from V and 4 bases from J, the junction contained 11 bases not matched to a gene. CDR1 is LGHNA, CDR2 YNFKEQ, per germline. Thymic material originated from resections removed in the course of corrective heart surgery. Healthy Finnish infants having corrective surgery for congenital heart defects served as donors. Study-wide results and caveats: Related research found strongly overlapping thymic repertoires in unrelated individuals. Among thymic and blood repertoires, usage of V and J genes appeared biased.

Remarks on this clone: Its antigen is unidentified.

Using immunoSEQ multiplex PCR, the repertoire was profiled, and TCRdb retains in-frame clones only, with some absent. This repertoire shows about 78,000 clones, around 96% found once; its top ten account for roughly 0.028%. The TCR sequence derives from a boy under two years old with a congenital heart defect but otherwise immunologically healthy. V gene TRBV4-2 combines with J gene TRBJ2-7; 14 bases are shared with TRBD2. The sequenced sample consisted of thymus tissue. The CDR3 bases are TGTGCCAGCAGCCACTCCGGGACTAGCGGGAGATCCTCGTACGAGCAGTACTTC. It codes for CASSHSGTSGRSSYEQYF.